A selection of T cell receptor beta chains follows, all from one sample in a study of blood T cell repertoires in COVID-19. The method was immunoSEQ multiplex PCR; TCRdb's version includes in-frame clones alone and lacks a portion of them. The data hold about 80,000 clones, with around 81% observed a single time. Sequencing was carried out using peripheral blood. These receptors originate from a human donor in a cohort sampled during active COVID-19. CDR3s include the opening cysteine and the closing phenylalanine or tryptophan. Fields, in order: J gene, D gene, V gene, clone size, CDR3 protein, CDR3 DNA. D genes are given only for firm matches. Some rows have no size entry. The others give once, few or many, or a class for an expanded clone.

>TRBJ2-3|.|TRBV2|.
CASSDRDTQYF
TGTGCCAGCAGTGACAGGGATACGCAGTATTTT
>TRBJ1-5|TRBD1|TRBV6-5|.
CASSRTGQHNAQHF
TGTGCCAGCAGTCGGACAGGGCAGCATAATGCCCAGCATTTT
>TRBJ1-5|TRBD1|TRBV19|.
CASSSLTGGGIESNQPQHF
TGTGCCAGTAGTTCTCTGACAGGGGGGGGAATAGAAAGCAATCAGCCCCAGCATTTT
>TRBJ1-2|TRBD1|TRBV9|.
CASSASRDRVYGYTF
TGTGCCAGCAGCGCCAGTCGGGACAGGGTCTATGGCTACACCTTC
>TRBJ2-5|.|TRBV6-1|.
CASSEQRPGTQYF
TGTGCCAGCAGTGAGCAGAGACCAGGGACCCAGTACTTC
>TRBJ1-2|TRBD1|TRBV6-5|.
CASNRDRGSGYTF
TGTGCCAGCAATAGGGACAGGGGTAGCGGCTACACCTTC
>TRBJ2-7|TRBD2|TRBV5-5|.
CASSPSASGGAREQYF
TGTGCCAGCAGCCCATCGGCATCGGGGGGGGCCAGAGAGCAGTACTTC
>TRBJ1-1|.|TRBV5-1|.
CASSLGDRRITASMNTEAFF
TGCGCCAGCAGCTTGGGTGACAGGAGGATAACCGCATCTATGAACACTGAAGCTTTCTTT
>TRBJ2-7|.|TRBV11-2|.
CASSLAGYEQYF
TGTGCCAGCAGCTTAGCGGGCTACGAGCAGTACTTC
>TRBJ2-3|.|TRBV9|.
CASSPRLGVRSTDTQYF
TGTGCCAGCAGCCCACGGTTAGGGGTTCGGAGCACAGATACGCAGTATTTT
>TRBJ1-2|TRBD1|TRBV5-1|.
CASSAGQGYGYTF
TGCGCCAGCAGCGCGGGACAGGGTTACGGCTACACCTTC
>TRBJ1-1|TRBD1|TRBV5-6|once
CASSLGQGVTEAFF
TGTGCCAGCAGCTTGGGACAGGGAGTAACTGAAGCTTTCTTT
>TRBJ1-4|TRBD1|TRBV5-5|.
CASTTWTGGSEKLFF
TGTGCCAGCACCACCTGGACAGGGGGCAGTGAAAAACTGTTTTTT
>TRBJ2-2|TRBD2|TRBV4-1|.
CAGKAGVNTGELFF
TGCGCCGGAAAAGCGGGAGTGAACACCGGGGAGCTGTTTTTT
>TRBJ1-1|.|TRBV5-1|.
CASSAIGVRGTEAFF
TGCGCCAGCAGCGCCATCGGCGTTCGCGGCACTGAAGCTTTCTTT